This T cell receptor beta chain was sequenced during a study of blood T cell repertoires in COVID-19. Everyone who took part was roughly 18 to 95 years old, and they came from about 23 US areas. Participants were placed into cohorts based on the clinical history they reported. Participants classified as exposed had met a COVID-19 case within 2 weeks before study entry. With V trimmed by 7 bases and J by 5 bases, 4 bases remained unmatched. From germline, CDR1 is LGHDT and CDR2 YNNKEL (reference sequence). The CDR3 sequence is 12 residues long. In the authors' workflow: The assay estimated nucleated cells by amplifying reference gene primers. The protocol was immunoSEQ multiplex PCR, while the TCRdb copy is restricted to in-frame clones and leaves out a portion. V, J and clone size are taken as reported in that table, and D and trimming were inferred from the DNA itself. The data show 350,000 to 400,000 clones, with roughly nine tenths seen just once and just over 0.85% held by the top ten.

This TCR was recovered from a woman aged 40 to 50 who had been exposed to COVID-19. The chain carries TRBV3-1 (or the pseudogene TRBV3-2) and TRBJ1-2; TRBD1 aligns across 7 bases. Source material: PBMCs or T cells enriched from blood (not recorded which). CDR3 DNA: TGTGCCAGCACTAACAGGGGATATGGCTACACCTTC. Protein: CASTNRGYGYTF.